A single sample gave rise to the 13 T cell receptor beta chains below, sequenced in a study of cytomegalovirus exposure and HLA in healthy donors. It was with 60 Vbeta and 13 Jbeta primers that the PCR ran. Assay: immunoSEQ multiplex PCR; the TCRdb copy retains only in-frame clones and omits some. The repertoire has about 110,000 clones, 65% to 85% of them found once; the top ten carry around 6.6%. Specimen: PBMCs. Receptor source: a young man in good health and CMV-seropositive.

The chain has TRBV7-9 and TRBJ1-3; D might be TRBD1 (5 bases). CDR3 length equals 15 residues. V was shortened by 3 bases and J by 8 bases, with 17 bases between the two germline ends. Germline V gene data show CDR1 as SEHNR and CDR2 as FQNEAQ (reference sequence). CDR3 sequence reads: CASSFEAGPGHTIYF. The CDR3 DNA is TGTGCCAGCAGCTTTGAGGCAGGGCCAGGGCACACCATATATTTT.

This chain joins TRBV13 and TRBJ2-1; the D gene is possibly TRBD2 (6 bases). Germline-derived CDR1 and CDR2 are PRHDT and FYEKMQ (reference sequence). V gave up 5 bases and J gave up 6 bases, with 8 bases separating them. There are 12 residues in the CDR3. DNA of the CDR3: TGTGCCAGCAGCCCCGGGGGCAATGAGCAGTTCTTC. Its translation: CASSPGGNEQFF.

In its sample, this clone was seen a few times. V gene TRBV19 combines with J gene TRBJ1-1; no clear D gene. The CDR3 is 12 residues long. V lost 1 base and J 4 bases, leaving 4 bases between the germline ends. Germline CDR1 reads LNHDA; CDR2 reads SQIVND (reference sequence). The CDR3 DNA is TGTGCCAGTAGTATAGGTAGCACTGAAGCTTTCTTT. Encoded protein: CASSIGSTEAFF.

The chain links TRBV25-1 to TRBJ2-2; D may be TRBD1 (6 bases). The CDR3 runs 17 residues. Trimming shortened V by 6 bases and J by 0 bases, and 17 bases separated the two germline ends. CDR1 and CDR2 from the germline V gene are MGHDK and SYGVNS. The CDR3 reads CASSPSGGGANTGELFF. CDR3 nucleotide sequence: TGTGCCAGCAGCCCCTCTGGGGGCGGCGCGAACACCGGGGAGCTGTTTTTT.

The genes are TRBV2 and TRBJ2-3; D is unresolved. This CDR3 contains 17 residues. Between the trimmed V and J ends, which lost 2 bases and 1 base, there was a span of 16 bases. Germline assignment: CDR1 SNHLY and CDR2 FYNNEI. The CDR3 reads CASSERSGRVGTDTQYF. CDR3 DNA: TGTGCCAGCAGTGAACGATCCGGCCGGGTTGGCACAGATACGCAGTATTTT.

CDR3 in amino acids: CASSFRRDRTYEQYF. The DNA of the CDR3 is TGTGCCAGCAGCTTCCGCCGGGACAGGACCTACGAGCAGTACTTC. The chain links TRBV7-9 to TRBJ2-7, with 8 positions matching TRBD1. Germline V gene sequence: CDR1 SEHNR, CDR2 FQNEAQ (reference sequence). The CDR3 consists of 15 residues. V was clipped by 3 bases and J by 2 bases; unmatched bases: 6.

This clone is a singleton in its sample. The chain links TRBV9 to TRBJ2-7; D call uncertain. Germline CDR1 is SGDLS and CDR2 is YYNGEE. Trimming removed 2 bases at V and 0 bases at J, with 9 bases between. The CDR3 has 14 residues. CDR3 loop: CASSVTSRSYEQYF. DNA for the CDR3: TGTGCCAGCAGCGTTACGAGCCGCTCCTACGAGCAGTACTTC.

The CDR3 reads CASSQEGQGSSYNEQFF. CDR3 DNA sequence: TGCGCCAGCAGCCAAGAAGGGCAGGGGAGCTCCTACAATGAGCAGTTCTTC. The V gene is TRBV4-1, the J gene TRBJ2-1, with a possible D match to TRBD1 (6 bases). This CDR3 comprises 17 residues. Trimming took 0 bases from V and 0 from J, leaving 12 bases between them. Germline V lookup: CDR1 MGHRA, CDR2 YSYEKL.

Note on this clone: At one end the junction does not follow the germline gene, possibly because of a read error. The rearrangement links TRBV7-9 to TRBJ2-5; 8 bases agree with TRBD2. The CDR3 contains 12 residues. CDR1 is SEHNR and CDR2 is FQNEAQ in the germline V gene (reference sequence). Written as DNA, the CDR3 is TGTTCCAGTTCGGGAGGGGAAGAGACCCAGTACTTC. Its translation is CSSSGGEETQYF.

The V call is TRBV6-5, the J call TRBJ1-3, with TRBD1 identical over 9 bases. Per the germline V gene, CDR1 is MNHEY and CDR2 is SVGAGI. Germline trimming cut 5 bases from V and 0 bases from J; bases unmatched to any gene: 2. This CDR3 spans 15 amino acids. CDR3 sequence (DNA): TGTGCCAGCAGTGGGACAGGGCACTCTGGAAACACCATATATTTT. Protein sequence: CASSGTGHSGNTIYF.

The chain joins TRBV6-1 to TRBJ2-7; 7 bases are a match to TRBD1. The junction had 5 bases not matched to a gene; V was cut back by 6 bases and J by 0 bases. From germline, CDR1 is MNHNS and CDR2 SASEGT. This CDR3 region has 14 residues. The CDR3: CASSADRASYEQYF. CDR3 nucleotide sequence: TGTGCCAGCAGCGCCGACAGGGCCTCCTACGAGCAGTACTTC.

Ten or more counts support this clone. V gene TRBV19 combines with J gene TRBJ1-1; D gene unclear. The CDR3 has 13 amino acids. V lost 0 bases and J lost 12, with 14 bases in between. Germline V lookup: CDR1 LNHDA, CDR2 SQIVND (reference sequence). The CDR3 coding sequence is TGTGCCAGTAGTATAGATACCCGCCGCGGGACTTTCTTT. This encodes CASSIDTRRGTFF.

The CDR3 coding sequence is TGCGCCAGCAGCCAAACAGGGGAAGAGGCTTTCTTT. It translates to CASSQTGEEAFF. This chain uses TRBV4-1 with TRBJ1-1, with 7 nucleotides matching TRBD1. CDR1 and CDR2 (germline): MGHRA, YSYEKL. V was clipped by 2 bases and J by 11 bases; unmatched bases: 5. This CDR3 contains 12 residues.